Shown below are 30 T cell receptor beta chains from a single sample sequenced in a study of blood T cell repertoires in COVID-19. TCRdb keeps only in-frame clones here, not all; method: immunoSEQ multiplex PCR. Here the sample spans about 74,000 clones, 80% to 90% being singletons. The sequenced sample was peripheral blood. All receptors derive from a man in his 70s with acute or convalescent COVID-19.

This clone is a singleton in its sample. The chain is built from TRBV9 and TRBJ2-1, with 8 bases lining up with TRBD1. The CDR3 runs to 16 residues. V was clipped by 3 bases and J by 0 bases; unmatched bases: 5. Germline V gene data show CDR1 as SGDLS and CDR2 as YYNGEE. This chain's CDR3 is CASSAQGASSYNEQFF. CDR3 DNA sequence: TGTGCCAGCAGCGCCCAGGGGGCAAGCTCCTACAATGAGCAGTTCTTC.

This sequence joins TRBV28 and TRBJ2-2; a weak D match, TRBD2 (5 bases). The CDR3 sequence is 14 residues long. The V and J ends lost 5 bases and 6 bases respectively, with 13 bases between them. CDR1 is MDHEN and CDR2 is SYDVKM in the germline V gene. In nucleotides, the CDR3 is TGTGCCAGCAGTCCCCCCCCTAGCCCCGGGGAGCTGTTTTTT. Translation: CASSPPPSPGELFF.

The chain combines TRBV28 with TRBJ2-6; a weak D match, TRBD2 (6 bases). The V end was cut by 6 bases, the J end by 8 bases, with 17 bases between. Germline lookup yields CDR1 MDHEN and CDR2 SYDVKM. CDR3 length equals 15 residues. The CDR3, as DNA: TGTGCCAGCAGAACCGGGACTGCTCGCTCCAACGTCCTGACTTTC. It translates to CASRTGTARSNVLTF.

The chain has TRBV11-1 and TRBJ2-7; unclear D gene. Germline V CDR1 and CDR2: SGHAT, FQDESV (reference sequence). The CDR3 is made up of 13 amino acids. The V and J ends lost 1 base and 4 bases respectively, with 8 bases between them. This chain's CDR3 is CASSLDPIYEQYF. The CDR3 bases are TGTGCCAGCAGCTTAGATCCTATTTACGAGCAGTACTTC.

The CDR3 bases are TGTGCCAGCAGCGCAAGCGCAGGGTTGGACTATGGCTACACCTTC. This encodes CASSASAGLDYGYTF. The chain recombines TRBV9 with TRBJ1-2; D perhaps matches TRBD1 (5 bases). Trimming left V 3 bases short and J 3 bases short, with 15 bases between. The length of the CDR3 is 15 residues. From germline, CDR1 is SGDLS and CDR2 YYNGEE.

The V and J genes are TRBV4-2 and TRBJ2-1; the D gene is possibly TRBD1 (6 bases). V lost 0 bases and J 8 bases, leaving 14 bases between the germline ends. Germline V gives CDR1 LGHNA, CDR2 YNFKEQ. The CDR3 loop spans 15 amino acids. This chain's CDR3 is CASSQDWKQGYEQFF. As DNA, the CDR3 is TGTGCCAGCAGCCAAGATTGGAAGCAGGGGTATGAGCAGTTCTTC.

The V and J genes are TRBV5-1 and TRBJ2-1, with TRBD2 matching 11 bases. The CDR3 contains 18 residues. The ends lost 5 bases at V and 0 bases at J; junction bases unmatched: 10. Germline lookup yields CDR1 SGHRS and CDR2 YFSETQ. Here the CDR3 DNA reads TGCGCCAGCAGTTCGACTAGCGGGACCCAAAGCTCCTACAATGAGCAGTTCTTC. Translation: CASSSTSGTQSSYNEQFF.

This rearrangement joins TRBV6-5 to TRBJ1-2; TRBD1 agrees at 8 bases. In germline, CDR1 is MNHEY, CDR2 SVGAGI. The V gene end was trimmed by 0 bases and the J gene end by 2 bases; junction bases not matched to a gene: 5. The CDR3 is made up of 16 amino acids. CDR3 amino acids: CASSYSFRGHNYGYTF. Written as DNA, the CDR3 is TGTGCCAGCAGTTACTCCTTCAGGGGGCACAACTATGGCTACACCTTC.

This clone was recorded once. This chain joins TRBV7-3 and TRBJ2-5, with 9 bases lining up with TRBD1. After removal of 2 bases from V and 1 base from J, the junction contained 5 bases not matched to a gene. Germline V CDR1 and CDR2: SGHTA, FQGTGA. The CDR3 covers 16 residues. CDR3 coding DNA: TGTGCCAGCAGCTTACCCGGGACAGGGACCCAAGAGACCCAGTACTTC. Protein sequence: CASSLPGTGTQETQYF.

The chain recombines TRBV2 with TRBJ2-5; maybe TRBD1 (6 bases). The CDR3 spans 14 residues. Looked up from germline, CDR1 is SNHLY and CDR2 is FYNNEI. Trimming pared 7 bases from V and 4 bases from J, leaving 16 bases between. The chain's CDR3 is CASNHRVAIETQYF. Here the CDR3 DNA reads TGTGCCAGCAACCACAGGGTTGCTATAGAGACCCAGTACTTC.

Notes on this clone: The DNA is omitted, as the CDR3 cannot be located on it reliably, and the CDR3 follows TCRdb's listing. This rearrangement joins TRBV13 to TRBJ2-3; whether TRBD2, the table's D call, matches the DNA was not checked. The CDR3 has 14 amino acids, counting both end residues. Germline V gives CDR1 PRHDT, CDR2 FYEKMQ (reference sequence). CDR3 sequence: CASSSSRSTDTQYF.

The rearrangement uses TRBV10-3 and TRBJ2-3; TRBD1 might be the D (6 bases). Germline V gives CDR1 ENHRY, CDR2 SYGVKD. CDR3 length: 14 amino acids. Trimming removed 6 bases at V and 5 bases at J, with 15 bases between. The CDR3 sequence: CAIRGKTGGDTQYF. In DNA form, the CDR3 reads TGTGCCATCAGGGGTAAGACAGGTGGAGATACGCAGTATTTT.

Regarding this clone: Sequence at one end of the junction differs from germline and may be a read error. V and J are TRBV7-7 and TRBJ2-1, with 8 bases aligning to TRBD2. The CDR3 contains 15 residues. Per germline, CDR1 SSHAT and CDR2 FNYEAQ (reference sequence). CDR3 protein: CASSKIAGSYNEQFF. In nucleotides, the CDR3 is TGTGCTAGCAGCAAAATAGCGGGGTCTTACAATGAGCAGTTCTTC.

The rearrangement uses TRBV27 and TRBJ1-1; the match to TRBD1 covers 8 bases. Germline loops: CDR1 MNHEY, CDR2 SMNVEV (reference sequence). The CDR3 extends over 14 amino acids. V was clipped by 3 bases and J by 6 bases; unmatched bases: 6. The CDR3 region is CASSFSTGASEAFF. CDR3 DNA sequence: TGTGCCAGCAGTTTTTCGACAGGGGCTTCTGAAGCTTTCTTT.

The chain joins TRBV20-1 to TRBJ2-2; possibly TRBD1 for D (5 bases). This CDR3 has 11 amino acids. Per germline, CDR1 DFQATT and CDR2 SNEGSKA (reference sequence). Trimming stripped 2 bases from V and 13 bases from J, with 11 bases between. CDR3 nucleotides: TGCAGTGCTAGACAGGGCCCGGTGCTGTTTTTT. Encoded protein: CSARQGPVLFF.

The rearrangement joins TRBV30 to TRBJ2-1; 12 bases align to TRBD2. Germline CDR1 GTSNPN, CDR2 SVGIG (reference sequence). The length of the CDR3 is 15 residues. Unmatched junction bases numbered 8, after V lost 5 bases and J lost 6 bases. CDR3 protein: CAWARGLAGPNEQFF. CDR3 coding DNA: TGTGCCTGGGCCCGAGGACTAGCGGGACCCAATGAGCAGTTCTTC. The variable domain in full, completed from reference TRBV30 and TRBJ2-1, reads SQTIHQWPATLVQPVGSPLSLECTVEGTSNPNLYWYRQAAGRGLQLLFYSVGIGQISSEVPQNLSASRPQDRQFILSSKKLLLSDSGFYLCAWARGLAGPNEQFFGPGTRLTVL.

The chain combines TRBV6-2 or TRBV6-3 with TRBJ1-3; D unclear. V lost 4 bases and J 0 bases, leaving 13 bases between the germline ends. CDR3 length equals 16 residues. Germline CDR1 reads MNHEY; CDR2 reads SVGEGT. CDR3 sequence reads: CASSSTYPSSGNTIYF. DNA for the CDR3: TGTGCCAGCAGTTCTACGTATCCTAGCTCTGGAAACACCATATATTTT.

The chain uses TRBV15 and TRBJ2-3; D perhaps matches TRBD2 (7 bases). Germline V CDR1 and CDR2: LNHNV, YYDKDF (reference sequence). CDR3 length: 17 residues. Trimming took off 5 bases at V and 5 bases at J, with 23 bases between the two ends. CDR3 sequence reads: CATSVEGGRAWGDTQYF. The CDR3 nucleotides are TGTGCCACCAGCGTAGAGGGGGGGAGGGCCTGGGGAGATACGCAGTATTTT. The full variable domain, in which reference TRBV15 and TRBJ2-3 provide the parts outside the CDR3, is DAMVIQNPRYQVTQFGKPVTLSCSQTLNHNVMYWYQQKSSQAPKLLFHYYDKDFNNEADTPDNFQSRRPNTSFCFLDIRSPGLGDTAMYLCATSVEGGRAWGDTQYFGPGTRLTVL.

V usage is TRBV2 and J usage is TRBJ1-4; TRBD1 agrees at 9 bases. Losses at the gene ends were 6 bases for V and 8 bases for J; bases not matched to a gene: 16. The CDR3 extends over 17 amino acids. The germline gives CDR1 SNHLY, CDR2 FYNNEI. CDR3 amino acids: CASSDLGTGQWGEKLFF. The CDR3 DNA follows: TGTGCCAGCAGCGACCTCGGGACAGGGCAATGGGGGGAAAAACTGTTTTTT. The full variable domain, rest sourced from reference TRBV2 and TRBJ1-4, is EPEVTQTPSHQVTQMGQEVILRCVPISNHLYFYWYRQILGQKVEFLVSFYNNEISEKSEIFDDQFSVERPDGSNFTLKIRSTKLEDSAMYFCASSDLGTGQWGEKLFFGSGTQLSVL.

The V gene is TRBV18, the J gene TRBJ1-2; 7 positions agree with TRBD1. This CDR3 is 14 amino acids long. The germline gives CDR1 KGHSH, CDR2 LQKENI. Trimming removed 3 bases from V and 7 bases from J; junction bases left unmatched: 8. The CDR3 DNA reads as TGTGCCAGCTCACCGCGGACAGGAGAAGGTGGCTACACCTTC. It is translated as CASSPRTGEGGYTF. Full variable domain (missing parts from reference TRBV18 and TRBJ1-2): NAGVMQNPRHLVRRRGQEARLRCSPMKGHSHVYWYRQLPEEGLKFMVYLQKENIIDESGMPKERFSAEFPKEGPSILRIQQVVRGDSAAYFCASSPRTGEGGYTFGSGTRLTVV.

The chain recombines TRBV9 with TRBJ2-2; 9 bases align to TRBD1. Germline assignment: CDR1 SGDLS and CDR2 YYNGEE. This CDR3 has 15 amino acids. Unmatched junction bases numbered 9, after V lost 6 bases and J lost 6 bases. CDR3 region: CASIKGDREPGELFF. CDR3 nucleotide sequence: TGTGCCAGCATAAAAGGGGACAGGGAACCCGGGGAGCTGTTTTTT.

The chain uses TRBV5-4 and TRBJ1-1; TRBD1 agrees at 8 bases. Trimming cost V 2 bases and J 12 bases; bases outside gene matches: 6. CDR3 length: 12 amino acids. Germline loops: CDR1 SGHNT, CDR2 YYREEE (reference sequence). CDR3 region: CASSFGQGRTFF. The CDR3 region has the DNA TGTGCCAGCAGCTTCGGACAGGGAAGGACTTTCTTT.

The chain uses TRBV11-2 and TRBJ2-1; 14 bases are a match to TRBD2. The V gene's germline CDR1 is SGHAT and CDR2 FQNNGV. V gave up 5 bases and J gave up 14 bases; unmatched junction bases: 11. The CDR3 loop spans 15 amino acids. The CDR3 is CASSPEGTSGGGEFF. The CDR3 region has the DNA TGTGCCAGCAGCCCCGAGGGGACTAGCGGGGGTGGGGAGTTCTTC.

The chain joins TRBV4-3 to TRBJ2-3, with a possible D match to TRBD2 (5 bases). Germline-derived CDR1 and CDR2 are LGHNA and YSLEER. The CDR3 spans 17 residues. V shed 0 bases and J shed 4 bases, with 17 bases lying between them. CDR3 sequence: CASSQEIRSQAADTQYF. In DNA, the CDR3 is TGCGCCAGCAGCCAAGAGATCAGGTCGCAAGCGGCAGATACGCAGTATTTT.

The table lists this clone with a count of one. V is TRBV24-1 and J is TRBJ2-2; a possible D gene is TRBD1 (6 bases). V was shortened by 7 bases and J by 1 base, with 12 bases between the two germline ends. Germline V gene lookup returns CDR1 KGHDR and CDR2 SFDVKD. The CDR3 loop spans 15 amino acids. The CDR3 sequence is CATSDPGQNTGELFF. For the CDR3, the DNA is TGTGCCACCAGCGACCCGGGACAGAACACCGGGGAGCTGTTTTTT.

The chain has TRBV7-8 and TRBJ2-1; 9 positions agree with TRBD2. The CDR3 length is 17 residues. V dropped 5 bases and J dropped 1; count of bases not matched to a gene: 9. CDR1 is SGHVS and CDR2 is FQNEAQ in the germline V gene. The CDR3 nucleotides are TGTGCCAGCAGCCGAGAGCTGACTAGCGGTTCCTACAATGAGCAGTTCTTC. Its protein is CASSRELTSGSYNEQFF.

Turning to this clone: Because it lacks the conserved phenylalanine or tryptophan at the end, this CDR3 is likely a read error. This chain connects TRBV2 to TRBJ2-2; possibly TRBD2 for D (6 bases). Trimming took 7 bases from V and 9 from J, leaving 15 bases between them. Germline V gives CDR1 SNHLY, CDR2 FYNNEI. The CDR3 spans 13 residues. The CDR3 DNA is TGTGCCAGCATGGACCCCCGGGACTGGGAGCTGTTTGTT. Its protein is CASMDPRDWELFV.

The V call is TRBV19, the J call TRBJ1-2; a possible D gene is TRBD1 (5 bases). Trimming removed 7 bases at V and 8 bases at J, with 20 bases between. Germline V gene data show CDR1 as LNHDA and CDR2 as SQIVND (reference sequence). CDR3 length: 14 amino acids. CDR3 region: CASTPNPGLEGYTF. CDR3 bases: TGTGCCAGTACCCCGAACCCAGGGCTCGAGGGCTACACCTTC.

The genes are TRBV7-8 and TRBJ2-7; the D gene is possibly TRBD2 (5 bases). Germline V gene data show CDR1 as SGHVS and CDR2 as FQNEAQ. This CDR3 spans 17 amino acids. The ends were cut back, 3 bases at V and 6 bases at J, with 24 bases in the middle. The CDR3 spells CASSFGVDRRRMGEQYF. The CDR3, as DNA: TGTGCCAGCAGCTTCGGGGTGGATAGGCGAAGGATGGGCGAGCAGTACTTC.

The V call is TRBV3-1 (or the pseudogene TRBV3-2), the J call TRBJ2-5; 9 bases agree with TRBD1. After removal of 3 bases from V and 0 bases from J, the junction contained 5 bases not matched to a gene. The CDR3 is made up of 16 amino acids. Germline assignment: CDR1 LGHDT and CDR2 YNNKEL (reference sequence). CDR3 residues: CASSQGDRAYQETQYF. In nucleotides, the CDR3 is TGTGCCAGCAGCCAGGGGGACAGGGCCTACCAAGAGACCCAGTACTTC.